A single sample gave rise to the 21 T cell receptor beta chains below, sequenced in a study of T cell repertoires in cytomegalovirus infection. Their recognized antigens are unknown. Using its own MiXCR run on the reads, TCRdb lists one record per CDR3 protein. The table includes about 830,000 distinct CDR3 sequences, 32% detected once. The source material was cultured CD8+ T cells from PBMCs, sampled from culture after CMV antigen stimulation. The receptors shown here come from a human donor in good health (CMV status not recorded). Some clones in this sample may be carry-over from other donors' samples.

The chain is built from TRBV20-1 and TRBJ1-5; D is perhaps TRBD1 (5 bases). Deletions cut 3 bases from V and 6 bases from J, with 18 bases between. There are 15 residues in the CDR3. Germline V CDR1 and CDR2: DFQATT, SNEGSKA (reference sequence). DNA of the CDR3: TGCAGTGCTAGTTACCGGGACGGGAGGGTTCAGCCCCAGCATTTT. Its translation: CSASYRDGRVQPQHF.

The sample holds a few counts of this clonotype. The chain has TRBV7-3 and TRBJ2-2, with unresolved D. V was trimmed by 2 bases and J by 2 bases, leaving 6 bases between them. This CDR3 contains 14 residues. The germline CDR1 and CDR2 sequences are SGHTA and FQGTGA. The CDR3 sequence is CASSLPDNTGELFF. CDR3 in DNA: TGTGCCAGCAGCTTACCCGACAACACCGGGGAGCTGTTTTTT. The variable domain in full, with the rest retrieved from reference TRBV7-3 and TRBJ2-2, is GAGVSQTPSNKVTEKGKYVELRCDPISGHTALYWYRQSLGQGPEFLIYFQGTGAADDSGLPNDRFFAVRPEGSVSTLKIQRTERGDSAVYLCASSLPDNTGELFFGEGSRLTVL.

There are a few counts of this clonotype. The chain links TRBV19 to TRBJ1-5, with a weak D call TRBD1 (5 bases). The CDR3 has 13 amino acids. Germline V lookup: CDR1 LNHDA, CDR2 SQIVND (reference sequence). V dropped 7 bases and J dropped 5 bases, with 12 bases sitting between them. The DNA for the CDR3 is TGTGCCAGTAACAGAGAGGGGCATCAGCCCCAGCATTTT. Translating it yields CASNREGHQPQHF.

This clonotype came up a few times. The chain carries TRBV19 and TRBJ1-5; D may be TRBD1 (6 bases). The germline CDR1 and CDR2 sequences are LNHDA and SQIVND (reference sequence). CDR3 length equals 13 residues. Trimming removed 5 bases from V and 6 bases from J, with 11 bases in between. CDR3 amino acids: CASSSWDTQPQHF. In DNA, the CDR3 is TGTGCCAGTAGTTCCTGGGACACTCAGCCCCAGCATTTT.

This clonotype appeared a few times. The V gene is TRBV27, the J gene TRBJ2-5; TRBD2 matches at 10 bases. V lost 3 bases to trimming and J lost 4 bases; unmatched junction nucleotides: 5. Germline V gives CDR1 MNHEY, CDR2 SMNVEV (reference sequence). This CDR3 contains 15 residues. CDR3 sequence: CASSLGPSGRETQYF. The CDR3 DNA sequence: TGTGCCAGCAGTTTGGGTCCTAGCGGGAGAGAGACCCAGTACTTC.

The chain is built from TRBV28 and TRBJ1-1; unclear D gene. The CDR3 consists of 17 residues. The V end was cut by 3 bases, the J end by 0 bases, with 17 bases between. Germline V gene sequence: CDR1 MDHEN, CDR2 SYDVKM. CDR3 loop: CASSFDIGLRLNTEAFF. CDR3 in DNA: TGTGCCAGCAGTTTTGACATTGGCCTGCGGCTGAACACTGAAGCTTTCTTT.

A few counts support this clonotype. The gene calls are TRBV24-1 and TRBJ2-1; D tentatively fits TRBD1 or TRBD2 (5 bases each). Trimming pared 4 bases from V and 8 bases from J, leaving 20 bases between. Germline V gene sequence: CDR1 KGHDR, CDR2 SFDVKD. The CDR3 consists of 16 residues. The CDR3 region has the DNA TGTGCCACCAGTGACCCCAGATTCCCTACGGGGCATGAGCAGTTCTTC. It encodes CATSDPRFPTGHEQFF.

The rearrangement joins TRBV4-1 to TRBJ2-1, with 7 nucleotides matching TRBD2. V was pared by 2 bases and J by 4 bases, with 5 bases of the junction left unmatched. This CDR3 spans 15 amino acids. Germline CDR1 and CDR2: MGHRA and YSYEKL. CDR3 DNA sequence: TGCGCCAGCAGCCAACGGCTAGCGGATTACAATGAGCAGTTCTTC. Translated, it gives CASSQRLADYNEQFF.

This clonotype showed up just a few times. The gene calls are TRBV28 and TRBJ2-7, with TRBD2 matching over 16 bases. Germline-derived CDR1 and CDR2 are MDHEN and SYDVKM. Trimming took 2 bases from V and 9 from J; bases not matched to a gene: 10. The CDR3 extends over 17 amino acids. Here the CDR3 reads CASSLRLRGLAGGPQYV. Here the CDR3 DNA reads TGTGCCAGCAGTTTACGACTCCGGGGACTAGCGGGGGGGCCGCAGTACGTC.

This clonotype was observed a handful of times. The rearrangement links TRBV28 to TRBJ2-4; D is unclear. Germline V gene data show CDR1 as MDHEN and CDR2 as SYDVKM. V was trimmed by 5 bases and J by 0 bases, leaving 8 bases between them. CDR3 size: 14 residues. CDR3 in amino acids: CASSKTLAKNIQYF. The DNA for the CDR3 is TGTGCCAGCAGTAAAACCTTAGCCAAAAACATTCAGTACTTC.

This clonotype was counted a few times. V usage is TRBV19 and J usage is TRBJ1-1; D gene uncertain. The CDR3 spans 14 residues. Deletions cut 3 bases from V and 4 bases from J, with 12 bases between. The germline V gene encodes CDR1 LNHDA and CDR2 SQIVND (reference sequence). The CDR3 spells CASSIAGPRTEAFF. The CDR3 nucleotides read TGTGCCAGTAGTATCGCCGGACCGCGCACTGAAGCTTTCTTT.

The CDR3 spells CASSLGAGGHEQYF. The DNA for the CDR3 is TGTGCCAGCAGCTTAGGGGCAGGGGGCCACGAGCAGTACTTC. V and J are TRBV7-2 and TRBJ2-7; 8 bases match TRBD1. Germline lookup yields CDR1 SGHTA and CDR2 FQGNSA. The CDR3 spans 14 residues. Losses at the gene ends were 1 base for V and 5 bases for J; bases not matched to a gene: 4.

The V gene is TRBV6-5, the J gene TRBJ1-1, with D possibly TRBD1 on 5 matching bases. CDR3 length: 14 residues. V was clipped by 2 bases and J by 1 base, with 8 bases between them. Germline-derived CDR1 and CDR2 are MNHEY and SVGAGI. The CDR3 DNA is TGTGCCAGCAGTTACATGACAGAGAACACTGAAGCTTTCTTT. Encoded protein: CASSYMTENTEAFF.

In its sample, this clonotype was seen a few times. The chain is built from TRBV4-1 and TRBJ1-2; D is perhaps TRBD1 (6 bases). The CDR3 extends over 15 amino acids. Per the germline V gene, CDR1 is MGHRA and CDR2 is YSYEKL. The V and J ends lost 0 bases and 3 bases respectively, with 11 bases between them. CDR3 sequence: CASSQDGGTYYGYTF. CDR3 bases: TGCGCCAGCAGCCAAGATGGGGGGACATACTATGGCTACACCTTC.

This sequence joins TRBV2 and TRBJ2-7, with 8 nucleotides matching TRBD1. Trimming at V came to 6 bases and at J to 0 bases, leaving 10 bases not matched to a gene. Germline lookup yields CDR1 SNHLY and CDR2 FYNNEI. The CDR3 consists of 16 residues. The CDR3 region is CASRVDGTGTSYEQYF. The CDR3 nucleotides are TGTGCCAGCAGAGTAGATGGGACAGGAACCTCCTACGAGCAGTACTTC. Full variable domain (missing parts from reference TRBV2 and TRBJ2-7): EPEVTQTPSHQVTQMGQEVILRCVPISNHLYFYWYRQILGQKVEFLVSFYNNEISEKSEIFDDQFSVERPDGSNFTLKIRSTKLEDSAMYFCASRVDGTGTSYEQYFGPGTRLTVT.

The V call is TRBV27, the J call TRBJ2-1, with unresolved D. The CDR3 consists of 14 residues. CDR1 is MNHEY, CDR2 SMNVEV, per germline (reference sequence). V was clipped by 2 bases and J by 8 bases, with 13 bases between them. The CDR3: CASSLRRKVDEQFF. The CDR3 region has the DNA TGTGCCAGCAGTTTACGACGTAAGGTGGATGAGCAGTTCTTC.

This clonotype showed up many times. CDR3 coding DNA: TGTGCCAGCAGCTTAGCCCCGGGACAGGGCTACGAGCAGTACGTC. Protein: CASSLAPGQGYEQYV. The J gene is TRBJ2-7, the V gene TRBV7-8, with 9 nucleotides matching TRBD1. Per the germline V gene, CDR1 is SGHVS and CDR2 is FQNEAQ. CDR3 size: 15 residues. V lost 0 bases, J lost 3 bases, and 3 bases stayed unmatched.

The CDR3 spells CASSLAVRGNEQFF. The CDR3 region has the DNA TGTGCCAGCAGCTTAGCCGTCAGGGGGAATGAGCAGTTCTTC. The V call is TRBV13, the J call TRBJ2-1; 7 positions agree with TRBD1. Germline V gene lookup returns CDR1 PRHDT and CDR2 FYEKMQ (reference sequence). V lost 1 base to trimming and J lost 7 bases; unmatched junction nucleotides: 4. This CDR3 contains 14 residues.

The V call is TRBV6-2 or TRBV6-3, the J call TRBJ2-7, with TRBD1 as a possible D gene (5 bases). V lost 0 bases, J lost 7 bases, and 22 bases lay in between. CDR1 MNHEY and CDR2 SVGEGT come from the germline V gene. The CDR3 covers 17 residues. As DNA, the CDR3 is TGTGCCAGCAGTTACTCGTCGACGGCCCCCTTCCAGGGAGAGCAGTACGTC. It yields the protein CASSYSSTAPFQGEQYV.

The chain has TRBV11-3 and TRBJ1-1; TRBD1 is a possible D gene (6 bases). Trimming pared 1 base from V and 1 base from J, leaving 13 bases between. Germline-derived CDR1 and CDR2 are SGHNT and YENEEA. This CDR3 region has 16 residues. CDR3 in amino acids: CASSLGARGANTEAFF. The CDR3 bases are TGTGCCAGCAGCTTAGGGGCCAGGGGCGCGAACACTGAAGCTTTCTTT.

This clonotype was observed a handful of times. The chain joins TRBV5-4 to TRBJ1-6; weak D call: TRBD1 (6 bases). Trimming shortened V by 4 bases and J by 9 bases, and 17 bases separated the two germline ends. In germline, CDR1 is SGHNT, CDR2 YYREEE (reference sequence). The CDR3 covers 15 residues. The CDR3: CASSTGTQLGSPLHF. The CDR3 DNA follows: TGTGCCAGCAGCACAGGGACTCAGTTGGGTTCACCCCTCCACTTT. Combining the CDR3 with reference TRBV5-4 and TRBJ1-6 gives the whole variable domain ETGVTQSPTHLIKTRGQQVTLRCSSQSGHNTVSWYQQALGQGPQFIFQYYREEENGRGNFPPRFSGLQFPNYSSELNVNALELDDSALYLCASSTGTQLGSPLHFGNGTRLTVT.